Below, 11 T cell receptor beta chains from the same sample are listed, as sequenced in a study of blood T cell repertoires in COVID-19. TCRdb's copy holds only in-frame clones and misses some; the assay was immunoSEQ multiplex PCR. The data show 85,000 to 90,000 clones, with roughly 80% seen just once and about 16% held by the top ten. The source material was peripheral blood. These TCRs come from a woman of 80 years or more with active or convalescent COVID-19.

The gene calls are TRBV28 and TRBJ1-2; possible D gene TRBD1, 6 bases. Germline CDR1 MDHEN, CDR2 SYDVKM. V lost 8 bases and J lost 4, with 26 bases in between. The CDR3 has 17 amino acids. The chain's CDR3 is CASVQGGAGLSGYGYTF. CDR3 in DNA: TGTGCCAGCGTCCAAGGGGGGGCCGGGCTTTCGGGCTATGGCTACACCTTC.

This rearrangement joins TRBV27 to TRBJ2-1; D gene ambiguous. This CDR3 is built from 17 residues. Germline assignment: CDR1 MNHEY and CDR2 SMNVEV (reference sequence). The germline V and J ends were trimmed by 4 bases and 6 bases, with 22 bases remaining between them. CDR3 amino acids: CASSSVKESMFFNEQFF. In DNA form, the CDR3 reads TGTGCCAGCAGTTCCGTTAAGGAGAGCATGTTTTTCAATGAGCAGTTCTTC.

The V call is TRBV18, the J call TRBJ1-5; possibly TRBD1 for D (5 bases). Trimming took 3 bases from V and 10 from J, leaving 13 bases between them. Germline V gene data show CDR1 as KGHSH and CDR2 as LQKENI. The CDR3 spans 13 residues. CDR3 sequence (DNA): TGTGCCAGCTCACCGACCCAGCAGGGTCCCCAGCATTTT. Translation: CASSPTQQGPQHF.

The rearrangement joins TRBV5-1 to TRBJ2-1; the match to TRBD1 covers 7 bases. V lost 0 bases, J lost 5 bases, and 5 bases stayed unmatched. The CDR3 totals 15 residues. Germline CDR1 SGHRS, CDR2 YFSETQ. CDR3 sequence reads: CASSLGGTADNEQFF. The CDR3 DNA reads TGCGCCAGCAGCTTGGGGGGGACAGCCGACAATGAGCAGTTCTTC.

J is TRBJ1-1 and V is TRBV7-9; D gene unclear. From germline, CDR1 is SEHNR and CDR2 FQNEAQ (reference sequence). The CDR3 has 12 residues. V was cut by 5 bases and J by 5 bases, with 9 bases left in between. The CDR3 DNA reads TGTGCCAGCAGCCGTGCGGGGACTGAAGCTTTCTTT. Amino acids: CASSRAGTEAFF. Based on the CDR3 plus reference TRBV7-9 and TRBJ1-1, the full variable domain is DTGVSQNPRHKITKRGQNVTFRCDPISEHNRLYWYRQTLGQGPEFLTYFQNEAQLEKSRLLSDRFSAERPKGSFSTLEIQRTEQGDSAMYLCASSRAGTEAFFGQGTRLTVV.

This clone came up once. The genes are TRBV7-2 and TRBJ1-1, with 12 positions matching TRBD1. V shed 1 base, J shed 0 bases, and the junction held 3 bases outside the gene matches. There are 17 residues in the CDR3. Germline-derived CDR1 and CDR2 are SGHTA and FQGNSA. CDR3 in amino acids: CASSLEGQGAMNTEAFF. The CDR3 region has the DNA TGTGCCAGCAGCTTAGAGGGACAGGGGGCGATGAACACTGAAGCTTTCTTT.

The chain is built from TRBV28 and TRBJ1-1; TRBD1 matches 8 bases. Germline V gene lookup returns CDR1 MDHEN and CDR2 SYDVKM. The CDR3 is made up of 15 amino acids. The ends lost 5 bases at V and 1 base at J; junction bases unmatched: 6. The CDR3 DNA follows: TGTGCCAGCAGTGGGGCAGGGGGCGCGAACACTGAAGCTTTCTTT. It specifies CASSGAGGANTEAFF.

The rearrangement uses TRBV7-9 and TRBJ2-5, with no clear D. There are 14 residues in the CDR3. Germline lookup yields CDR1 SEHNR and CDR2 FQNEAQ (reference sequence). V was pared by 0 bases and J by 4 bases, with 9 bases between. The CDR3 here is CASSLAAESETQYF. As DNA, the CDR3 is TGTGCCAGCAGCTTAGCCGCGGAATCAGAGACCCAGTACTTC.

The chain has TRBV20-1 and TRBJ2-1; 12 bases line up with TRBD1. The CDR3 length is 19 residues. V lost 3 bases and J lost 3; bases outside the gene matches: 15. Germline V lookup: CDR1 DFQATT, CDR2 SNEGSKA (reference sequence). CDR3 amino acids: CSASYSVGTGGAHYNEQFF. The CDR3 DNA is TGCAGTGCTAGTTATTCGGTTGGGACAGGGGGCGCCCACTACAATGAGCAGTTCTTC.

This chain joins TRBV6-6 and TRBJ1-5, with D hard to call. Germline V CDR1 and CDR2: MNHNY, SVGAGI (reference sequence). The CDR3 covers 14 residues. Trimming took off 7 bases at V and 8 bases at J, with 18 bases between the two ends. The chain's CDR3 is CASTLVEDYKPQHF. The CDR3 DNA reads TGTGCCAGCACCCTGGTCGAGGACTATAAGCCCCAGCATTTT.

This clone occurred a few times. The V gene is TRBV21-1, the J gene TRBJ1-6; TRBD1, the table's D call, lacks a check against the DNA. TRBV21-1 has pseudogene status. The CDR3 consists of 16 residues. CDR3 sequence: CASSKARYRGNSPLHF. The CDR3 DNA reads TGTGCCAGCAGCAAAGCGCGGTACAGGGGGAATTCACCCCTCCACTTT.